The clone carrying this T cell receptor (beta chain) has only one observation. Its cognate antigen is unknown. Primers: 60 Vbeta forward and 13 Jbeta reverse. Only in-frame clones appear in the TCRdb table, and some are missing; sequencing was by immunoSEQ multiplex PCR. The sample includes roughly 130,000 clones, 75% to 85% seen only once; the top ten take approximately 5.6%. The sample originates from a study of cytomegalovirus exposure and HLA in healthy donors. Study results and limitations: A later analysis found most CMV-associated TCR beta chains apparently HLA-restricted.

Germline trimming cut 2 bases from V and 5 bases from J; bases unmatched to any gene: 3. The CDR3 length is 13 residues. Germline V lookup: CDR1 SGDLS, CDR2 YYNGEE. The clonotype comes from a woman between 40 and 50 years old in good health and CMV-seropositive. Source material: PBMCs. The chain links TRBV9 to TRBJ2-5; 7 bases line up with TRBD2. CDR3 coding DNA: TGTGCCAGCAGCGTGGGGGGGAAGGAGACCCAGTACTTC. Translating gives CASSVGGKETQYF. Looking up the rest from reference TRBV9 and TRBJ2-5 gives the full variable domain: DSGVTQTPKHLITATGQRVTLRCSPRSGDLSVYWYQQSLDQGLQFLIQYYNGEERAKGNILERFSAQQFPDLHSELNLSSLELGDSALYFCASSVGGKETQYFGPGTRLLVL.